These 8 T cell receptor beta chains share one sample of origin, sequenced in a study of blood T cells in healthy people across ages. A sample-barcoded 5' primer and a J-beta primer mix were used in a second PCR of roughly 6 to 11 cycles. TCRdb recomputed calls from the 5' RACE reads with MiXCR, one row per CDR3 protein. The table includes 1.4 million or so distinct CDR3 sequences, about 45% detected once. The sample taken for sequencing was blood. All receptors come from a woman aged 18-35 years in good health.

CDR3 sequence reads: CSVGGGGEKLFF. As DNA, the CDR3 is TGCAGCGTTGGGGGGGGTGGTGAAAAACTGTTTTTT. This rearrangement joins TRBV29-1 to TRBJ1-4; possibly TRBD1 for D (5 bases). Germline-derived CDR1 and CDR2 are SQVTM and ANQGSEA. V was clipped by 4 bases and J by 7 bases, with 10 bases between them. This CDR3 comprises 12 residues.

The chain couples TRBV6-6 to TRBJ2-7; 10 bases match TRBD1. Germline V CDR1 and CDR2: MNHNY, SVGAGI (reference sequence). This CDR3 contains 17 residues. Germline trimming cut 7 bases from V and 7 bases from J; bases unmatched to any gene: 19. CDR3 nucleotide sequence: TGTGCCAGCACCCACCTTAGGGGGACAGGGGAAAGCGATGAGCAGTACTTC. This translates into CASTHLRGTGESDEQYF.

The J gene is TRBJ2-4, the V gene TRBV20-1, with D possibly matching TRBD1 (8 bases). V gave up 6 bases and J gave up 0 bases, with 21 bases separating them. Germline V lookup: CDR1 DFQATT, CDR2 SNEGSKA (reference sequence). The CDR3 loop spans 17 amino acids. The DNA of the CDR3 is TGCAGTGCCACCCTTAGTACAGGGGGGGGAGCCAAAAACATTCAGTACTTC. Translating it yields CSATLSTGGGAKNIQYF.

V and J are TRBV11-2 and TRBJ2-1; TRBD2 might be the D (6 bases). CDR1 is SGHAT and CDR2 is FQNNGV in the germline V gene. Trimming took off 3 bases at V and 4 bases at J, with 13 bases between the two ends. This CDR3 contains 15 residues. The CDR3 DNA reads TGTGCCAGCAGCTTGGACGGGGCGGGGTACAATGAGCAGTTCTTC. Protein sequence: CASSLDGAGYNEQFF.

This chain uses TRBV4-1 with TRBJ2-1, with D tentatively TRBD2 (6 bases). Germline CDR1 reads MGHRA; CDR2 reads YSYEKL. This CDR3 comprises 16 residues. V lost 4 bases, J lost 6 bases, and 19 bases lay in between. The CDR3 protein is CASSLTVGTGGNEQFF. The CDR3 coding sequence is TGCGCCAGCAGCCTGACTGTCGGGACTGGGGGCAATGAGCAGTTCTTC.

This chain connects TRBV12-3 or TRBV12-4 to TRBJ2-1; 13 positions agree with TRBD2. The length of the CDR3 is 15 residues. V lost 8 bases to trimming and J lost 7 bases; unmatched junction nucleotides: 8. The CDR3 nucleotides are TGTGCCAGCGGTCAACTAGCGGGAGGGACAAATGAGCAGTTCTTC. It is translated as CASGQLAGGTNEQFF.

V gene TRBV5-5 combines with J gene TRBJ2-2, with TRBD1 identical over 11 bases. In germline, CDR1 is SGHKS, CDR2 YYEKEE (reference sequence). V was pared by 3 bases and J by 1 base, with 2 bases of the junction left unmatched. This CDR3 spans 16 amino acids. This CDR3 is CASSWGQGVNTGELFF. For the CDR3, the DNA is TGTGCCAGCAGCTGGGGACAGGGGGTGAACACCGGGGAGCTGTTTTTT.

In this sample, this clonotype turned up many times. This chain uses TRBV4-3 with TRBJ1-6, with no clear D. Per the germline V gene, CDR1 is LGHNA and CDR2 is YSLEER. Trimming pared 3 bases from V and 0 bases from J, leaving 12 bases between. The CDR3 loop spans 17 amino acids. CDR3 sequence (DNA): TGCGCCAGCAGCCAGCGCTTCGCCCGCTCCTATAATTCACCCCTCCACTTT. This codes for CASSQRFARSYNSPLHF.